This entry lists 31 T cell receptor beta chains sequenced from one sample in a study of T-cell reconstitution after alpha-beta-depleted transplantation in children. Unique molecular identifiers were used in preparing the TCRbeta library. TCRdb called the PCR reads again in MiXCR, with one record for every CDR3 protein. The repertoire has some 460,000 distinct CDR3 sequences, around 15% of them found once; the top ten carry approximately 28%. The specimen comprised PBMCs, mostly from graft donor cells, sampled 360 days after TCRalphabeta/CD19-depleted stem cell transplant. These receptor sequences come from a boy under three years old who had a stem cell transplant for Wiskott-Aldrich syndrome, so the T cells may come from the graft donor.

The chain couples TRBV20-1 to TRBJ2-7, with TRBD1 matching 7 bases. The V gene's germline CDR1 is DFQATT and CDR2 SNEGSKA (reference sequence). V shed 6 bases, J shed 3 bases, and the junction held 17 bases outside the gene matches. The CDR3 is made up of 16 amino acids. The CDR3 sequence: CSATGQDSSPIYEQYF. CDR3 nucleotides: TGCAGTGCCACAGGACAGGATAGTTCGCCCATCTACGAGCAGTACTTC.

J is TRBJ2-5 and V is TRBV29-1, with TRBD1 as a possible D gene (5 bases). This CDR3 spans 12 amino acids. CDR1 and CDR2 (germline): SQVTM, ANQGSEA. Trimming left V 6 bases short and J 2 bases short, with 10 bases between. This CDR3 reads CSVTGGQETQYF. The CDR3 nucleotides read TGCAGCGTAACAGGTGGGCAAGAGACCCAGTACTTC.

The chain recombines TRBV6-5 with TRBJ2-3; a possible D gene is TRBD2 (5 bases). Trimming took off 0 bases at V and 5 bases at J, with 12 bases between the two ends. Germline CDR1 and CDR2: MNHEY and SVGAGI. CDR3 length equals 15 residues. CDR3 nucleotide sequence: TGTGCCAGCAGTTACTCGGGGAGCGCCGTAGATACGCAGTATTTT. This gives the protein CASSYSGSAVDTQYF.

In this sample, this clonotype turned up a few times. The chain has TRBV5-1 and TRBJ2-7; perhaps TRBD1 as D (5 bases). The V end was cut by 0 bases, the J end by 3 bases, with 16 bases between. The CDR3 has 16 residues. From germline, CDR1 is SGHRS and CDR2 YFSETQ. CDR3 DNA sequence: TGCGCCAGCAGCTTGGAGGGGCGGACAACAGTCTACGAGCAGTACTTC. It codes for CASSLEGRTTVYEQYF.

This chain links TRBV4-3 with TRBJ2-1; a weak D match, TRBD1 (6 bases). CDR3 size: 18 residues. The ends were cut back, 4 bases at V and 0 bases at J, with 19 bases in the middle. CDR1 and CDR2 from the germline V gene are LGHNA and YSLEER. The CDR3 nucleotides are TGCGCCAGCAGCCCCTCCCTCGGGCAGGGGAGCTCCTACAATGAGCAGTTCTTC. Translation: CASSPSLGQGSSYNEQFF.

In its sample, this clonotype was seen a few times. The chain is built from TRBV6-5 and TRBJ1-1; D not resolved. CDR1 is MNHEY and CDR2 is SVGAGI in the germline V gene. The CDR3 loop spans 16 amino acids. Deletions cut 5 bases from V and 1 base from J, with 17 bases between. DNA of the CDR3: TGTGCCAGCAGTCGCCGAAGGCAAAAGGGGAACACTGAAGCTTTCTTT. Residues: CASSRRRQKGNTEAFF.

The rearrangement uses TRBV11-1 and TRBJ2-1; 15 nucleotides agree with TRBD2. In germline, CDR1 is SGHAT, CDR2 FQDESV (reference sequence). The length of the CDR3 is 20 residues. Unmatched junction bases numbered 14, after V lost 5 bases and J lost 3 bases. The CDR3 here is CASSPARGRGLAGGYNEQFF. CDR3 in DNA: TGTGCCAGCAGCCCAGCGCGGGGAAGGGGACTAGCGGGAGGCTACAATGAGCAGTTCTTC.

The V gene is TRBV5-6, the J gene TRBJ2-7; maybe TRBD1 (5 bases). V was clipped by 3 bases and J by 6 bases, with 10 bases between them. From germline, CDR1 is SGHDT and CDR2 YYEEEE. This CDR3 spans 12 amino acids. The CDR3 nucleotides are TGTGCCAGCAGCTCTCAGGGTTTCGAGCAGTACTTC. Amino acids: CASSSQGFEQYF.

This chain uses TRBV2 with TRBJ1-2; D gene uncertain. The germline V gene encodes CDR1 SNHLY and CDR2 FYNNEI. The CDR3 has 14 residues. Trimming removed 4 bases at V and 2 bases at J, with 11 bases between. This CDR3 is CASSVPTANYGYTF. Written as DNA, the CDR3 is TGTGCCAGCAGTGTCCCGACCGCGAACTATGGCTACACCTTC. Together with reference TRBV2 and TRBJ1-2, the CDR3 gives the full variable domain: EPEVTQTPSHQVTQMGQEVILRCVPISNHLYFYWYRQILGQKVEFLVSFYNNEISEKSEIFDDQFSVERPDGSNFTLKIRSTKLEDSAMYFCASSVPTANYGYTFGSGTRLTVV.

This chain connects TRBV5-1 to TRBJ2-1; 9 bases match TRBD2. Germline-derived CDR1 and CDR2 are SGHRS and YFSETQ. V shed 3 bases and J 2 bases; nucleotides not matched to a gene: 9. The CDR3 totals 17 residues. The CDR3 DNA sequence: TGCGCCAGCAGCTCCAACCCTAGCGGGGTTACCTACAATGAGCAGTTCTTC. Its protein is CASSSNPSGVTYNEQFF. Full variable domain (remainder filled in from reference TRBV5-1 and TRBJ2-1): KAGVTQTPRYLIKTRGQQVTLSCSPISGHRSVSWYQQTPGQGLQFLFEYFSETQRNKGNFPGRFSGRQFSNSRSEMNVSTLELGDSALYLCASSSNPSGVTYNEQFFGPGTRLTVL.

This chain connects TRBV15 to TRBJ2-7; D may be TRBD1 (6 bases). Trimming removed 4 bases from V and 0 bases from J, with 10 bases in between. Germline CDR1 reads LNHNV; CDR2 reads YYDKDF (reference sequence). The CDR3 extends over 14 amino acids. The CDR3 nucleotides read TGTGCCACCAGCACAGGGGACCTCTCCTACGAGCAGTACTTC. Amino acid sequence: CATSTGDLSYEQYF.

This clonotype was detected many times. The V and J genes are TRBV29-1 and TRBJ2-1, with 10 positions matching TRBD2. This CDR3 comprises 16 residues. Unmatched junction bases numbered 12, after V lost 2 bases and J lost 8 bases. Germline loops: CDR1 SQVTM, CDR2 ANQGSEA. In nucleotides, the CDR3 is TGCAGCGTTGAAAGGCCCCTAGCGGGAGCGGTGGATGAGCAGTTCTTC. Its translation is CSVERPLAGAVDEQFF.

This clonotype occurred a few times. V and J are TRBV12-3 or TRBV12-4 and TRBJ2-1; D is perhaps TRBD1 or TRBD2 (5 bases each). Trimming removed 3 bases from V and 7 bases from J, with 7 bases in between. This CDR3 contains 12 residues. Here the CDR3 reads CASSFWGNEQFF. The DNA for the CDR3 is TGTGCCAGCAGTTTCTGGGGGAATGAGCAGTTCTTC.

In its sample, this clonotype was seen many times. The CDR3: CSVGPLVSDNEQFF. Here the CDR3 DNA reads TGCAGCGTTGGGCCCTTAGTCTCAGACAATGAGCAGTTCTTC. The V gene is TRBV29-1, the J gene TRBJ2-1; D not resolved. Per germline, CDR1 SQVTM and CDR2 ANQGSEA. The CDR3 loop spans 14 amino acids. Trimming removed 4 bases at V and 5 bases at J, with 15 bases between.

This clonotype was seen a handful of times. This chain joins TRBV29-1 and TRBJ2-7; a possible D gene is TRBD2 (6 bases). The CDR3 is made up of 11 amino acids. Per the germline V gene, CDR1 is SQVTM and CDR2 is ANQGSEA. Trimming removed 5 bases from V and 7 bases from J, with 12 bases in between. CDR3 sequence reads: CSVQGAGEQYF. Here the CDR3 DNA reads TGCAGCGTTCAAGGGGCGGGGGAGCAGTACTTC.

The chain links TRBV11-2 to TRBJ2-2; D uncertain. This CDR3 has 13 amino acids. Trimming stripped 5 bases from V and 3 bases from J, with 7 bases between. The germline CDR1 and CDR2 sequences are SGHAT and FQNNGV. Here the CDR3 DNA reads TGTGCCAGCAGCCTGTGGTACACCGGGGAGCTGTTTTTT. This codes for CASSLWYTGELFF.

In this sample, this clonotype turned up many times. This chain connects TRBV5-1 to TRBJ2-7; 9 bases are shared with TRBD1. This CDR3 spans 14 amino acids. Germline CDR1 reads SGHRS; CDR2 reads YFSETQ. V shed 2 bases, J shed 3 bases, and the junction held 3 bases outside the gene matches. The CDR3 is CASSFLDRGYEQYF. The CDR3 coding sequence is TGCGCCAGCAGCTTCCTGGACAGGGGCTACGAGCAGTACTTC.

This clonotype has only a few counts. The chain is built from TRBV5-5 and TRBJ2-7; D is unclear. Trimming shortened V by 1 base and J by 1 base, and 12 bases separated the two germline ends. Germline values: CDR1 SGHKS, CDR2 YYEKEE (reference sequence). The CDR3 is 15 amino acids. The CDR3 bases are TGTGCCAGCAGCTTGAGGCCGGAACAGTCCTACGAGCAGTACTTC. Amino acid sequence: CASSLRPEQSYEQYF. Filled out from reference TRBV5-5 and TRBJ2-7, the complete variable domain reads DAGVTQSPTHLIKTRGQQVTLRCSPISGHKSVSWYQQVLGQGPQFIFQYYEKEERGRGNFPDRFSARQFPNYSSELNVNALLLGDSALYLCASSLRPEQSYEQYFGPGTRLTVT.

This chain joins TRBV20-1 and TRBJ1-5; 7 bases are a match to TRBD1. Trimming cost V 0 bases and J 6 bases; bases outside gene matches: 8. CDR3 length equals 15 residues. The germline gives CDR1 DFQATT, CDR2 SNEGSKA (reference sequence). The DNA of the CDR3 is TGCAGTGCTAGAGACCCGGCAGGGGGGCGTCAGCCCCAGCATTTT. Protein product: CSARDPAGGRQPQHF.

This sequence joins TRBV6-2 or TRBV6-3 and TRBJ2-7; 7 bases are a match to TRBD1. The CDR3 sequence is 15 residues long. In germline, CDR1 is MNHEY, CDR2 SVGEGT. Trimming at V came to 4 bases and at J to 3 bases, leaving 9 bases not matched to a gene. CDR3 DNA: TGTGCCAGCAGTTTGCCTCCGGGACAGAACTACGAGCAGTACTTC. It translates to CASSLPPGQNYEQYF.

The chain joins TRBV20-1 to TRBJ2-3; 10 bases line up with TRBD2. CDR1 is DFQATT and CDR2 is SNEGSKA in the germline V gene (reference sequence). The CDR3 is 15 amino acids. With V trimmed by 3 bases and J by 4 bases, 7 bases remained unmatched. Written as DNA, the CDR3 is TGCAGTGCTAGTGAAAGGCTAGCGGGAGCAGATACGCAGTATTTT. Residues: CSASERLAGADTQYF.

This clonotype was observed a handful of times. The rearrangement joins TRBV20-1 to TRBJ2-3, with 10 bases matching TRBD1. This CDR3 has 14 amino acids. The ends lost 4 bases at V and 2 bases at J; junction bases unmatched: 3. The V gene's germline CDR1 is DFQATT and CDR2 SNEGSKA (reference sequence). For the CDR3, the DNA is TGCAGTGCTACCCGACAGGGGGCCACAGATACGCAGTATTTT. This sequence encodes CSATRQGATDTQYF.

This clonotype was counted between two and nine times. The chain is built from TRBV9 and TRBJ2-3; D tentatively fits TRBD1 or TRBD2 (5 bases each). V lost 2 bases and J lost 1, with 8 bases in between. This CDR3 has 14 amino acids. Germline assignment: CDR1 SGDLS and CDR2 YYNGEE. The DNA for the CDR3 is TGTGCCAGCAGCGTCGGGGACCGCACAGATACGCAGTATTTT. This sequence encodes CASSVGDRTDTQYF.

This clonotype was counted only a few times. V and J are TRBV19 and TRBJ2-6; D is undetermined. This CDR3 has 18 residues. The germline V gene encodes CDR1 LNHDA and CDR2 SQIVND (reference sequence). V was trimmed by 3 bases and J by 0 bases, leaving 15 bases between them. CDR3 in amino acids: CASSMATRGLSGANVLTF. CDR3 bases: TGTGCCAGTAGTATGGCCACGAGAGGTCTCTCTGGGGCCAACGTCCTGACTTTC.

This clonotype was seen a handful of times. The gene calls are TRBV7-9 and TRBJ1-4; maybe TRBD1 (6 bases). The ends were cut back, 1 base at V and 17 bases at J, with 17 bases in the middle. Germline CDR1 reads SEHNR; CDR2 reads FQNEAQ (reference sequence). This CDR3 is 13 amino acids long. CDR3 sequence reads: CASSLGSGQSNFF. Written as DNA, the CDR3 is TGTGCCAGCAGCTTAGGTTCCGGACAGTCCAATTTTTTT.

Many counts were recorded for this clonotype. This chain joins TRBV4-2 and TRBJ2-5, with 14 bases lining up with TRBD2. The germline V gene encodes CDR1 LGHNA and CDR2 YNFKEQ. Trimming removed 0 bases from V and 4 bases from J; junction bases left unmatched: 1. The CDR3 has 16 amino acids. Here the CDR3 reads CASSQEGLAGVETQYF. As DNA, the CDR3 is TGTGCCAGCAGCCAAGAGGGACTAGCGGGAGTAGAGACCCAGTACTTC.

The sample holds a few counts of this clonotype. The genes are TRBV6-1 and TRBJ2-1, with D possibly being TRBD2 (7 bases). This CDR3 has 13 amino acids. V lost 6 bases, J lost 7 bases, and 13 bases lay in between. Germline CDR1 reads MNHNS; CDR2 reads SASEGT. CDR3 protein: CASRKGGANEQFF. The CDR3 nucleotides read TGTGCCAGCAGGAAAGGGGGGGCTAATGAGCAGTTCTTC.

V and J are TRBV5-1 and TRBJ2-1; TRBD1 matches 12 bases. The V segment lost 3 bases and the J segment 5 bases; nucleotides outside the gene matches: 6. The CDR3 covers 16 residues. Germline assignment: CDR1 SGHRS and CDR2 YFSETQ. CDR3 sequence: CASSSGTGGSHNEQFF. The CDR3 DNA sequence: TGCGCCAGCAGCTCTGGGACAGGGGGCTCGCACAATGAGCAGTTCTTC.

This clonotype was picked up a small number of times. V usage is TRBV20-1 and J usage is TRBJ2-7; TRBD2 matches at 8 bases. The CDR3 sequence is 15 residues long. Germline V lookup: CDR1 DFQATT, CDR2 SNEGSKA (reference sequence). Trimming at V came to 3 bases and at J to 2 bases, leaving 9 bases not matched to a gene. The CDR3 sequence is CSARNLAGSTYEQYF. For the CDR3, the DNA is TGCAGTGCTAGGAATCTAGCGGGTTCGACCTACGAGCAGTACTTC.

The V call is TRBV6-2 or TRBV6-3, the J call TRBJ2-1; D is ambiguous. V was trimmed by 0 bases and J by 7 bases, leaving 10 bases between them. Germline lookup yields CDR1 MNHEY and CDR2 SVGEGT. The CDR3 is 14 residues long. CDR3 amino acids: CASSYSQGLNEQFF. The CDR3 DNA follows: TGTGCCAGCAGTTACTCCCAAGGTCTGAATGAGCAGTTCTTC.

The gene calls are TRBV4-3 and TRBJ2-1; TRBD2 agrees at 8 bases. The CDR3 is 15 amino acids. V was clipped by 1 base and J by 3 bases; unmatched bases: 2. Germline CDR1 is LGHNA and CDR2 is YSLEER. The CDR3 DNA reads TGCGCCAGCAGCCAAGGAGCGGGAGACTACAATGAGCAGTTCTTC. Protein: CASSQGAGDYNEQFF.